This record looks at one T cell receptor (beta chain) sequence and its context. No antigen is known for it. TCRdb re-called the 5' RACE reads through MiXCR, storing one row per CDR3 protein. There are fewer than 100,000 distinct CDR3 sequences in the sample; 5.8% occur only once, and 35% to 45% lies in the top ten. The source of the sample is a study of T cells after yellow fever vaccination. General study results and limits: Subsequent booster samples again held most clones from primary vaccination (around 96% CD4, 85% to 90% CD8). FACS-sorted repertoires could harbor abundant contaminating bulk-population clonotypes.

Germline V gives CDR1 SGHDT, CDR2 YYEEEE. This CDR3 has 17 amino acids. The germline V and J ends were trimmed by 4 bases and 4 bases, with 20 bases remaining between them. The rearrangement links TRBV5-6 to TRBJ1-4; D is unclear. Sequencing used CD8+ T cells sorted from PBMCs, obtained 10 days after the yellow fever booster vaccination. This sequence originates from a man between 18 and 35 years old who received the YFV17D yellow fever vaccine. CDR3 sequence (DNA): TGTGCCAGCAGCCCGCAATTAATGGGCAGGAATAATGAAAAACTGTTTTTT. Protein sequence: CASSPQLMGRNNEKLFF.